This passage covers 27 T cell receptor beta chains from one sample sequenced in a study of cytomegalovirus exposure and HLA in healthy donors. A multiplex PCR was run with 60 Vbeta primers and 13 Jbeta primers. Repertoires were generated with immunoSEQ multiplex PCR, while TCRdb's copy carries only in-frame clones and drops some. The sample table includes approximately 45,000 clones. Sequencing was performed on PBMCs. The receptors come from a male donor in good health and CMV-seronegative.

The DNA of the CDR3 is TGTGCCAGCAGCCCCAGAGGGGGGGACCCTGAAGCTTTCTTT. Its translation is CASSPRGGDPEAFF. This chain joins TRBV11-3 and TRBJ1-1; D may be TRBD1 (6 bases). The V end was cut by 5 bases, the J end by 6 bases, with 16 bases between. Germline V gives CDR1 SGHNT, CDR2 YENEEA. This CDR3 contains 14 residues.

The CDR3 coding sequence is TGTGCCAGCAGCTTAGTGGGGGCTGGGTCAGGCGCTGAAGCTTTCTTT. It codes for CASSLVGAGSGAEAFF. This chain links TRBV7-9 with TRBJ1-1, with D perhaps TRBD1 (6 bases). The V gene lost 1 base and the J gene lost 6 bases, with 18 bases spanning the gap. This CDR3 is built from 16 residues. Germline loops: CDR1 SEHNR, CDR2 FQNEAQ (reference sequence).

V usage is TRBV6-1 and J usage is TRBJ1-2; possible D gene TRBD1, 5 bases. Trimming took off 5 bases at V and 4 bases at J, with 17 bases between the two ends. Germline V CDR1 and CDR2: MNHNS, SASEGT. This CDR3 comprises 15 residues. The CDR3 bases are TGTGCCAGCAGTCCAGAAAGGACACCTCTCTATGGCTACACCTTC. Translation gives CASSPERTPLYGYTF.

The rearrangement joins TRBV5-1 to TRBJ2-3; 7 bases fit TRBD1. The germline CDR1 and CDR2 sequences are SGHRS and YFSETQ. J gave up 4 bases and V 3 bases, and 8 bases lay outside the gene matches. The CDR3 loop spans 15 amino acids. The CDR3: CASSSGGVIPDTQYF. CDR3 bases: TGCGCCAGCAGCTCAGGGGGAGTGATCCCAGATACGCAGTATTTT.

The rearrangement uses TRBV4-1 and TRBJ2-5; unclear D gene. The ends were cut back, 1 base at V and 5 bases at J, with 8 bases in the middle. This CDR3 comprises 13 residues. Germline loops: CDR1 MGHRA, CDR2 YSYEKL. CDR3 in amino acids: CASSQVRRETQYF. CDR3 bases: TGCGCCAGCAGCCAAGTCCGTCGGGAGACCCAGTACTTC.

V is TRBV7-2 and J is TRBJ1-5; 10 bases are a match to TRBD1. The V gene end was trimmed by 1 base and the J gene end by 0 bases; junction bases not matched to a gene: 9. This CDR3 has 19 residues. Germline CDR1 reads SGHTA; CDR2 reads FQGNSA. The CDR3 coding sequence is TGTGCCAGCAGCTTAGAAGGGTGGGGACAGGGGAATAGCAATCAGCCCCAGCATTTT. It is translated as CASSLEGWGQGNSNQPQHF.

The CDR3 protein is CASSRSSYEQFF. CDR3 nucleotide sequence: TGTGCCAGCTCACGTAGCTCCTATGAGCAGTTCTTC. This chain connects TRBV18 to TRBJ2-1, with D hard to call. CDR1 KGHSH and CDR2 LQKENI come from the germline V gene. The CDR3 sequence is 12 residues long. Trimming cost V 4 bases and J 8 bases, with 9 bases left between them.

CDR3: CASSPTVALGNTIYF. The CDR3 nucleotides read TGTGCCAGCAGCCCGACAGTTGCTCTTGGAAACACCATATATTTT. This rearrangement joins TRBV7-9 to TRBJ1-3, with D possibly being TRBD1 (5 bases). V lost 5 bases to trimming and J lost 3 bases, with 14 bases between them. The germline gives CDR1 SEHNR, CDR2 FQNEAQ (reference sequence). The CDR3 is 15 amino acids.

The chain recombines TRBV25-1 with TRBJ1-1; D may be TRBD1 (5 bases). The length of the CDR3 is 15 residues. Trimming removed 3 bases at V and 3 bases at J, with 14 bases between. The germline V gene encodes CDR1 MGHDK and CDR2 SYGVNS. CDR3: CASSDRGGAHTEAFF. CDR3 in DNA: TGTGCCAGCAGTGATCGGGGCGGGGCGCACACTGAAGCTTTCTTT. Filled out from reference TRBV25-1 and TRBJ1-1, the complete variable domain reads EADIYQTPRYLVIGTGKKITLECSQTMGHDKMYWYQQDPGMELHLIHYSYGVNSTEKGDLSSESTVSRIRTEHFPLTLESARPSHTSQYLCASSDRGGAHTEAFFGQGTRLTVV.

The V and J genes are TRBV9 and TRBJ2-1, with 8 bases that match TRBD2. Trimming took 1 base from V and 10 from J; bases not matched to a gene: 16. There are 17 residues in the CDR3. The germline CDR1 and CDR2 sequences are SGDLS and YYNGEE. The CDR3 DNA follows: TGTGCCAGCAGCGTAAACCCCAAGACTAGCGCCGAAGGGGAGCAGTTCTTC. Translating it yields CASSVNPKTSAEGEQFF. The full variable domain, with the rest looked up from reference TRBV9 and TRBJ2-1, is DSGVTQTPKHLITATGQRVTLRCSPRSGDLSVYWYQQSLDQGLQFLIQYYNGEERAKGNILERFSAQQFPDLHSELNLSSLELGDSALYFCASSVNPKTSAEGEQFFGPGTRLTVL.

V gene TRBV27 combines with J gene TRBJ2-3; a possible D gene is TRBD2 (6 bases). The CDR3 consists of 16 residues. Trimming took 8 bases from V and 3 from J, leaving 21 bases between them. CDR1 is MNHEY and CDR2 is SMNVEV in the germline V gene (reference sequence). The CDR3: CASGRLTGRRTDTQYF. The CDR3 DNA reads TGTGCCAGCGGACGACTGACCGGGAGACGTACAGATACGCAGTATTTT.

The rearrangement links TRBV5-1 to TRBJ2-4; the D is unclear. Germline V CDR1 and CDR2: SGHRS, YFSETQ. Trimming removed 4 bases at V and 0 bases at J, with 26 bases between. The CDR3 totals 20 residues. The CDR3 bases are TGCGCCAGCAGCCCTAGAACGTTGGCCATTGTCGAACTAGCCAAAAACATTCAGTACTTC. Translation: CASSPRTLAIVELAKNIQYF.

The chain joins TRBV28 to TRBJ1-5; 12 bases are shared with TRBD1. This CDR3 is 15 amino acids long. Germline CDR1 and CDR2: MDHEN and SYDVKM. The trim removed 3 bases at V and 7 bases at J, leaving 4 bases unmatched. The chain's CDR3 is CASSLGQGASQPQHF. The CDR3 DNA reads TGTGCCAGCAGTTTGGGACAGGGGGCTAGCCAGCCCCAGCATTTT.

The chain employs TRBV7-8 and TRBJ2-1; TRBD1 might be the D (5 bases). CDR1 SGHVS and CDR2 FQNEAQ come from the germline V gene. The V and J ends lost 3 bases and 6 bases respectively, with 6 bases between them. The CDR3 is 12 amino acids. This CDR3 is CASSFTGNEQFF. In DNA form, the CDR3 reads TGTGCCAGCAGCTTTACAGGCAATGAGCAGTTCTTC.

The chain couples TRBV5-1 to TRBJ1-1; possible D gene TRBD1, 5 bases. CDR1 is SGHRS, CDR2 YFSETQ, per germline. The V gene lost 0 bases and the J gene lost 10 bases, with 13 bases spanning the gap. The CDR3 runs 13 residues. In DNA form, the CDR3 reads TGCGCCAGCAGCTTGGCGGCCCGGGGGTTAGCTTTCTTT. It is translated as CASSLAARGLAFF.

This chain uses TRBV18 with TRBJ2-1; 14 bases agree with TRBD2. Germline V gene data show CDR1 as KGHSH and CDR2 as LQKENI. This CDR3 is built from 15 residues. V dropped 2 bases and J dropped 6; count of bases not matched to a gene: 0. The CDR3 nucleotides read TGTGCCAGCTCACCAGGGACTAGCGGGGGCAATGAGCAGTTCTTC. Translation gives CASSPGTSGGNEQFF.

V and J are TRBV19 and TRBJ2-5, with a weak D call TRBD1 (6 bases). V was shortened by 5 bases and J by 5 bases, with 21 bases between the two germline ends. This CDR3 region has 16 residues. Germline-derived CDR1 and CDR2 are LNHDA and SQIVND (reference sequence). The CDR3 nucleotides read TGTGCCAGTAGTCCACCGGGCAGCCGGGACACGGAGACCCAGTACTTC. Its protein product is CASSPPGSRDTETQYF. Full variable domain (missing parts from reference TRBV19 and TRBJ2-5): DGGITQSPKYLFRKEGQNVTLSCEQNLNHDAMYWYRQDPGQGLRLIYYSQIVNDFQKGDIAEGYSVSREKKESFPLTVTSAQKNPTAFYLCASSPPGSRDTETQYFGPGTRLLVL.

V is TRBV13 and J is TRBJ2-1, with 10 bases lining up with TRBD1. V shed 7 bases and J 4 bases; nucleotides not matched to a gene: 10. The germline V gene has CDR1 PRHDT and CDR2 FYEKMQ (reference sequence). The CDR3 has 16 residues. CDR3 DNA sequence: TGTGCCAGCAACTCGAGGGGGACAGGGGTTTACAATGAGCAGTTCTTC. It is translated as CASNSRGTGVYNEQFF. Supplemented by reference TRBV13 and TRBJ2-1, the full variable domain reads AAGVIQSPRHLIKEKRETATLKCYPIPRHDTVYWYQQGPGQDPQFLISFYEKMQSDKGSIPDRFSAQQFSDYHSELNMSSLELGDSALYFCASNSRGTGVYNEQFFGPGTRLTVL.

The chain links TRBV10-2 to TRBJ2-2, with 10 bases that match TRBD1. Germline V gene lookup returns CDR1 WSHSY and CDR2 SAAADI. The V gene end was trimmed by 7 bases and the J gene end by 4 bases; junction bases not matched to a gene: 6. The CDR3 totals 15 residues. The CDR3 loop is CASIPGTGATGELFF. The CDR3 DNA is TGCGCCAGCATTCCCGGGACAGGGGCCACCGGGGAGCTGTTTTTT.

In nucleotides, the CDR3 is TGTGCCAGCAGCTTACCTGCTGACTACCAAATCGCGGAGGAGCAGTACTTC. Protein sequence: CASSLPADYQIAEEQYF. This chain connects TRBV7-8 to TRBJ2-7; a weak D match, TRBD2 (5 bases). This CDR3 spans 17 amino acids. Trimming cost V 2 bases and J 7 bases, with 24 bases left between them. Germline lookup yields CDR1 SGHVS and CDR2 FQNEAQ.

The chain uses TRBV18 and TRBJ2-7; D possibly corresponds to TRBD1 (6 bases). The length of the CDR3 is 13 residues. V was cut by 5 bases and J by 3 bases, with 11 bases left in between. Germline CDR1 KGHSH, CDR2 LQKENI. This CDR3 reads CASSGGQYYEQYF. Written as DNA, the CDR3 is TGTGCCAGCTCAGGAGGACAGTACTACGAGCAGTACTTC.

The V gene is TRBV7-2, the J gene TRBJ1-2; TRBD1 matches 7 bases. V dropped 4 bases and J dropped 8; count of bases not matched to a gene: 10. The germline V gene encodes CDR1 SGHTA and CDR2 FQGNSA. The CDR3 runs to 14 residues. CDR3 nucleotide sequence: TGTGCCAGCAGCTCCGGGACAGCTCGTTTCGGCTACACCTTC. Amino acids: CASSSGTARFGYTF.

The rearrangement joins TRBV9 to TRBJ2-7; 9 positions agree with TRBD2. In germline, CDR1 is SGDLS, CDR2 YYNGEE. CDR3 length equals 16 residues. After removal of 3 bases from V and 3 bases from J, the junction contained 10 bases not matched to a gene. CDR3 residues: CASSGGSGRNLYEQYF. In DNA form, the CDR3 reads TGTGCCAGCAGCGGAGGAAGCGGGAGGAATCTCTACGAGCAGTACTTC.

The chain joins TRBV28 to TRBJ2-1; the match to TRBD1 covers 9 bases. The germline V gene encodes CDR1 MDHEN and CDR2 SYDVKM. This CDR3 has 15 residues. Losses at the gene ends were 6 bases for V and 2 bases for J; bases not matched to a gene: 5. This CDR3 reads CASRTGGGPYNEQFF. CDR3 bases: TGTGCCAGCAGGACAGGGGGAGGGCCCTACAATGAGCAGTTCTTC.

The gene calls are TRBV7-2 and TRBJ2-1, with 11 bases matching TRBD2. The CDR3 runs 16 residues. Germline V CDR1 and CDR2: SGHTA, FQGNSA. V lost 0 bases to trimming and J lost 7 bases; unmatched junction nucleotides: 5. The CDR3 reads CASSLASGRERNEQFF. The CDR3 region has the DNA TGTGCCAGCAGCTTAGCTAGCGGGAGGGAGCGTAATGAGCAGTTCTTC.

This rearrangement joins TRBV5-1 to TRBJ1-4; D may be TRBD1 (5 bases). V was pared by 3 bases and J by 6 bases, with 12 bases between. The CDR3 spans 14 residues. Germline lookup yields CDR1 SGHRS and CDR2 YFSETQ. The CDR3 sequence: CASSSAGRYEKLFF. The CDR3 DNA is TGCGCCAGCAGCTCAGCGGGACGATATGAAAAACTGTTTTTT.

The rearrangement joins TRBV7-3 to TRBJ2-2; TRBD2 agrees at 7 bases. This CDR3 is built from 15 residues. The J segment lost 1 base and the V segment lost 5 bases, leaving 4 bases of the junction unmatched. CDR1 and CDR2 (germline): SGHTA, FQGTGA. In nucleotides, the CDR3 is TGTGCCAGCAGCCCCACGGGAGGGAACACCGGGGAGCTGTTTTTT. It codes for CASSPTGGNTGELFF. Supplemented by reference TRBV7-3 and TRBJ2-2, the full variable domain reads GAGVSQTPSNKVTEKGKYVELRCDPISGHTALYWYRQSLGQGPEFLIYFQGTGAADDSGLPNDRFFAVRPEGSVSTLKIQRTERGDSAVYLCASSPTGGNTGELFFGEGSRLTVL.